Sequencing of this T cell receptor beta chain was carried out in a study of blood T cell repertoires in COVID-19. Background on the study: Acute-phase and convalescent COVID-19 samples originated in the United States, Italy and Spain.

Only one count was recorded for this clone. Per the study methods: Amplification from reference gene primers served as the basis for estimated nucleated cell counts. Repertoires were generated with immunoSEQ multiplex PCR, while TCRdb's copy carries only in-frame clones and drops some. V and J calls and clone size follow that table, whereas D and trimming were derived from the DNA. Among roughly 100,000 clones listed, about 72% were seen once. Germline V gene sequence: CDR1 SEHNR, CDR2 FQNEAQ (reference sequence). V shed 1 base, J shed 5 bases, and the junction held 1 base outside the gene matches. The CDR3 extends over 14 amino acids.

This TCR came from a man in his fifties or sixties with active or convalescent COVID-19. The rearrangement joins TRBV7-9 to TRBJ1-2; 10 bases are shared with TRBD1. Sequencing used peripheral blood. The CDR3 spells CASSLGTGGYGYTF. In nucleotides, the CDR3 is TGTGCCAGCAGCTTAGGGACAGGGGGTTATGGCTACACCTTC.